The entry below gives a single T cell receptor beta chain sequence along with its context. After removal of 1 base from V and 3 bases from J, the junction contained 0 bases not matched to a gene. Germline V gene sequence: CDR1 LNHDA, CDR2 SQIVND (reference sequence). The CDR3 is 15 residues long. This sample was taken from a study of T cell changes during pregnancy in multiple sclerosis. The method was immunoSEQ multiplex PCR; TCRdb's version includes in-frame clones alone and lacks a portion of them. In the table there are tens of thousands of clones, roughly 92% of which are singletons. The material was peripheral blood, obtained after pregnancy. The clonotype was recovered from a female donor in good health, enrolled as a control in a pregnancy study. The rearrangement joins TRBV19 to TRBJ2-4; 10 nucleotides match TRBD2. The CDR3 sequence: CASSIVAGGKNIQYF. The CDR3 DNA reads TGTGCCAGTAGTATAGTAGCGGGAGGCAAAAACATTCAGTACTTC.